This is a list of T cell receptor beta chains from one sample in a study of cytomegalovirus exposure and HLA in healthy donors. Assay: immunoSEQ multiplex PCR; the TCRdb copy retains only in-frame clones and omits some. The sample has about 270,000 clones; approximately 86% are singletons. Sequencing was done on a sample of PBMCs. These receptors were collected from a young woman in good health and CMV-seronegative. The conserved cysteine and the conserved F or W are not part of the CDR3 here.

j_call	v_call	cdr3_aa
TRBJ1-3	TRBV6-5	ASSSKLGDGNTIY
TRBJ2-1	TRBV7-9	ASRSYRGLYNEQF
TRBJ2-3	TRBV6-5	ASSGPREPDTQY
TRBJ2-7	TRBV19	ASSTLWGTTYEQY
TRBJ2-1	TRBV5-1	ASSLWKAGGSGEQF
TRBJ2-1	TRBV7-7	ASSVSSGVSYNEQF
TRBJ2-7	TRBV30	AWSPRQRPYEQY
TRBJ2-7	TRBV6-5	ASSYKDGGEQY
TRBJ1-5	TRBV10-3	AISFRGPGGNQPQH
TRBJ1-4	TRBV9	ASSGSGQGREKLF
TRBJ1-4	TRBV4-3	ASSQEGMGGSNEKLF
TRBJ1-2	TRBV11-2	ASSKDLSPHGYT
TRBJ2-7	TRBV5-6	ASSLTWREREQY
TRBJ2-5	TRBV28	ASSLVGAPPLGTQY
TRBJ1-1	TRBV11-2	ASSFTLNTEAF
TRBJ1-5	TRBV29-1	SVELREGQPQH
TRBJ2-5	TRBV7-7	ASSHFSGSGGETQY
TRBJ2-7	TRBV7-8	ASSLFGILGTGFYEQY
TRBJ2-3	TRBV6-4	ASSGTGGADTQY
TRBJ1-1	TRBV27	ASSPRSYTEAF
TRBJ2-1	TRBV29-1	SVGGRIYNEQF
TRBJ2-2	TRBV5-1	ASSLPSGQGGGELF
TRBJ1-2	TRBV25-1	ASTPGGFYGYT
TRBJ2-7	TRBV6-6	ASRQGSSYEQY
TRBJ1-3	TRBV6-5	ASRTGTDGNTIY
TRBJ1-1	TRBV5-6	ASSLGREAF
TRBJ1-4	TRBV6-5	ASSLGQGLNEKLF
TRBJ2-7	TRBV27	ATRWQGAGEQY
TRBJ2-7	TRBV19	ATSRGGKYEQY
TRBJ1-1	TRBV27	ASSRLGATGGNTEAF
TRBJ1-5	TRBV6-5	ASSPTGVGQPQH
TRBJ2-5	TRBV6-5	ASSRGQGATETQY
TRBJ2-7	TRBV7-6	ASSLGSGQGTYEQY
TRBJ2-7	TRBV6-5	ASRGPSREQY
TRBJ1-2	TRBV14	ASSQFTGAVYGYT
TRBJ1-3	TRBV10-2	ASSDTGGAGNTIY
TRBJ2-7	TRBV5-1	ASSPGPTHEQY
TRBJ1-6	TRBV28	ASSLGRPSYNSPLH
TRBJ1-1	TRBV29-1	SVRGQGPTEAF
TRBJ2-7	TRBV13	ASSLGPSGGPRYEQY
TRBJ2-7	TRBV7-2	ASSTLRTGKEQY
TRBJ2-7	TRBV18	ASSWGQGLYEQY
TRBJ1-2	TRBV6-1	ASAGDGYT
TRBJ1-1	TRBV30	AWRAGTVMNTEAF
TRBJ1-5	TRBV13	ASSLRGVGSNQPQH
TRBJ2-1	TRBV11-2	ASSSGRDGGSYNEQF
TRBJ2-1	TRBV10-1	ASSDRAGLYNEQF
TRBJ1-2	TRBV6-5	ASTYTQGANYGYT
TRBJ2-7	TRBV7-9	ASSLKGKAYEQY
TRBJ2-3	TRBV30	AWRSRDGGMSPDTQY
TRBJ2-1	TRBV5-4	ASSSWTSGSGNEQF
TRBJ2-7	TRBV6-1	ASSPEA
TRBJ2-2	TRBV6-5	ASSYKGPNTGELF
TRBJ2-5	TRBV10-1	ASSEEQGGETQY
TRBJ2-1	TRBV6-1	ASSEAGQGEGQF